The clone carrying this T cell receptor beta chain was found a few times. The data derive from a study of control samples from healthy donors and cancer patients. The trim removed 3 bases at V and 4 bases at J, leaving 19 bases unmatched. This CDR3 is 18 amino acids long. Per germline, CDR1 GTSNPN and CDR2 SVGIG (reference sequence). Assay: immunoSEQ multiplex PCR; the TCRdb copy retains only in-frame clones and omits some. The sample records some 160,000 clones, about 93% being singletons. The sequenced material came from blood. V and J are TRBV30 and TRBJ1-2; 8 bases match TRBD1. This receptor was identified in a woman aged 25 to 45 in good health. CDR3 nucleotide sequence: TGTGCCTGGAGACCACGGGACAGGTTGGTCCGGGCGACCTATGGCTACACCTTC. Translated: CAWRPRDRLVRATYGYTF. Using reference TRBV30 and TRBJ1-2 for the parts outside the CDR3, the full variable domain is SQTIHQWPATLVQPVGSPLSLECTVEGTSNPNLYWYRQAAGRGLQLLFYSVGIGQISSEVPQNLSASRPQDRQFILSSKKLLLSDSGFYLCAWRPRDRLVRATYGYTFGSGTRLTVV.